The 18 T cell receptor beta chains in this list originate from one sample, sequenced in a study of blood T cells in healthy people across ages. PCR was performed a second time for about 6 to 12 cycles using a sample-barcoded 5' primer and a J-beta primer mix. MiXCR, applied by TCRdb to the 5' RACE reads, yields one record per CDR3 protein. The top ten clones hold 25% to 30% of a sample with 800,000 or so distinct CDR3 sequences, about 62% of them seen once. Sequenced input: blood. Source of these receptors: a man under 40 in good health.

The sample holds a few counts of this clonotype. This chain joins TRBV6-2 or TRBV6-3 and TRBJ2-4, with 9 bases lining up with TRBD1. V lost 5 bases and J lost 6; bases outside the gene matches: 2. Germline V CDR1 and CDR2: MNHEY, SVGEGT. This CDR3 is built from 13 residues. In nucleotides, the CDR3 is TGTGCCAGCAGTACGGGACAGGGAAACATTCAGTACTTC. Its translation: CASSTGQGNIQYF.

The J gene is TRBJ2-1, the V gene TRBV20-1; D is tentatively TRBD1 or TRBD2 (6 bases each). The CDR3 runs 15 residues. Germline CDR1 DFQATT, CDR2 SNEGSKA (reference sequence). The germline V and J ends were trimmed by 1 base and 9 bases, with 19 bases remaining between them. The CDR3 loop reads CSARGLEVGGGEQFF. The CDR3 nucleotides read TGCAGTGCTAGAGGTCTGGAGGTTGGAGGGGGTGAGCAGTTCTTC.

The V and J genes are TRBV3-1 and TRBJ2-3; D is unclear. V lost 0 bases, J lost 2 bases, and 6 bases lay in between. CDR3 length equals 14 residues. Germline CDR1 and CDR2: LGHDT and YNNKEL (reference sequence). This CDR3 reads CASSQEVYTDTQYF. Here the CDR3 DNA reads TGTGCCAGCAGCCAAGAAGTATACACAGATACGCAGTATTTT.

This clonotype has a handful of counts. The rearrangement links TRBV10-3 to TRBJ2-6, with TRBD1 identical over 9 bases. Germline loops: CDR1 ENHRY, CDR2 SYGVKD. The V and J ends lost 5 bases and 0 bases, in that order; junction bases with no gene match: 5. The CDR3 covers 17 residues. The CDR3 sequence: CAISKGQGSSGANVLTF. Written as DNA, the CDR3 is TGTGCCATCAGTAAGGGACAGGGTAGCTCTGGGGCCAACGTCCTGACTTTC.

This clonotype was recorded once. V is TRBV7-2 and J is TRBJ2-1; 8 bases map to TRBD2. Trimming took 5 bases from V and 4 from J; bases not matched to a gene: 10. CDR3 length: 16 residues. The germline CDR1 and CDR2 sequences are SGHTA and FQGNSA. As DNA, the CDR3 is TGTGCCAGCAGCCAAGACGGACTAGCTTTATACAATGAGCAGTTCTTC. Residues: CASSQDGLALYNEQFF.

CDR3 nucleotide sequence: TGTGCCAGCCAAACAGGGCTAAATCAGCCCCAGCATTTT. Translated, it gives CASQTGLNQPQHF. The chain combines TRBV2 with TRBJ1-5; D might be TRBD1 (6 bases). The CDR3 consists of 13 residues. Germline V gene sequence: CDR1 SNHLY, CDR2 FYNNEI. Trimming shortened V by 8 bases and J by 4 bases, and 12 bases separated the two germline ends.

The V gene is TRBV20-1, the J gene TRBJ2-2; no firm D call. V was cut by 6 bases and J by 1 base, with 18 bases left in between. Germline V gives CDR1 DFQATT, CDR2 SNEGSKA (reference sequence). The CDR3 is 16 residues long. The CDR3, as DNA: TGCAGTGCCAGAACGGCTCAGCCTGGGAACACCGGGGAGCTGTTTTTT. Its protein is CSARTAQPGNTGELFF.

CDR3 amino acids: CASSSRTLSSGNTIYF. As DNA, the CDR3 is TGTGCCAGCAGCTCGCGGACACTCAGCTCGGGAAACACCATATATTTT. J is TRBJ1-3 and V is TRBV7-2; possibly TRBD1 for D (5 bases). The CDR3 consists of 16 residues. In germline, CDR1 is SGHTA, CDR2 FQGNSA. The V gene lost 4 bases and the J gene lost 4 bases, with 17 bases spanning the gap.

The chain joins TRBV27 to TRBJ1-2; no definite D call. Trimming shortened V by 3 bases and J by 2 bases, and 13 bases separated the two germline ends. Germline-derived CDR1 and CDR2 are MNHEY and SMNVEV (reference sequence). This CDR3 contains 15 residues. The CDR3 loop reads CASSFETGGNYGYTF. CDR3 nucleotide sequence: TGTGCCAGCAGTTTCGAGACGGGAGGGAACTATGGCTACACCTTC.

This rearrangement joins TRBV9 to TRBJ2-1; 9 nucleotides agree with TRBD1. CDR1 and CDR2 (germline): SGDLS, YYNGEE. The CDR3 extends over 15 amino acids. With 2 bases clipped from V and 6 bases from J, the junction kept 6 bases outside the gene matches. CDR3 coding DNA: TGTGCCAGCAGCGTGGGGGGGACAGGGACCAATGAGCAGTTCTTC. The encoded protein is CASSVGGTGTNEQFF.

This chain uses TRBV4-2 with TRBJ2-5; 7 nucleotides agree with TRBD2. The CDR3 runs to 14 residues. With 1 base clipped from V and 4 bases from J, the junction kept 3 bases outside the gene matches. Germline CDR1 LGHNA, CDR2 YNFKEQ. The CDR3 is CASSQGTSRETQYF. The CDR3 nucleotides are TGTGCCAGCAGCCAAGGGACTAGTAGAGAGACCCAGTACTTC.

This clonotype came up a few times. V and J are TRBV4-3 and TRBJ1-2; 11 bases map to TRBD1. Germline CDR1 reads LGHNA; CDR2 reads YSLEER. Losses at the gene ends were 4 bases for V and 4 bases for J; bases not matched to a gene: 11. The CDR3 is 17 residues long. CDR3 in DNA: TGCGCCAGCAGCCCGGGGACAGGGGGGCGAATTGGCTATGGCTACACCTTC. Encoded protein: CASSPGTGGRIGYGYTF.

This clonotype was detected only a few times. The V gene is TRBV29-1, the J gene TRBJ2-3, with 7 bases identical to TRBD2. The germline V gene has CDR1 SQVTM and CDR2 ANQGSEA. The CDR3 has 15 residues. The V gene end was trimmed by 5 bases and the J gene end by 7 bases; junction bases not matched to a gene: 15. The CDR3 region has the DNA TGCAGCGTTCGGGGAGGGCAGGGTAGGATAAATACGCAGTATTTT. This translates into CSVRGGQGRINTQYF.

This clonotype showed up just once. The junction does not match germline at one end; this may be a read error. The rearrangement uses TRBV7-9 and TRBJ2-1; TRBD1 or TRBD2 may be the D gene (5 bases each). This CDR3 is 15 amino acids long. Germline values: CDR1 SEHNR, CDR2 FQNEAQ (reference sequence). The CDR3 coding sequence is TGTGCCGGCAGCCCTTGGGGGACCTCCTACAATGAGCAGTTCTTC. This gives the protein CAGSPWGTSYNEQFF.

The V call is TRBV4-3, the J call TRBJ1-6; D might be TRBD1 (6 bases). Per the germline V gene, CDR1 is LGHNA and CDR2 is YSLEER. The CDR3 length is 18 residues. The germline V and J ends were trimmed by 0 bases and 4 bases, with 16 bases remaining between them. The CDR3 is CASSQDFLQGGYNSPLHF. Here the CDR3 DNA reads TGCGCCAGCAGCCAAGACTTTCTACAAGGGGGTTATAATTCACCCCTCCACTTT.

The chain is built from TRBV2 and TRBJ2-1, with TRBD1 identical over 7 bases. The CDR3 consists of 16 residues. CDR1 and CDR2 (germline): SNHLY, FYNNEI. V shed 3 bases and J 13 bases; nucleotides not matched to a gene: 18. The CDR3 spells CASSDYTGQLNTQQFF. The CDR3 DNA reads TGTGCCAGCAGTGATTATACGGGACAGCTAAATACTCAACAGTTCTTC.

This clonotype occurred a few times. The genes are TRBV4-3 and TRBJ2-5, with 9 bases fitting TRBD1. The trim removed 1 base at V and 4 bases at J, leaving 10 bases unmatched. The CDR3 totals 17 residues. Per the germline V gene, CDR1 is LGHNA and CDR2 is YSLEER. The CDR3 is CASSQAPPGQGGETQYF. Here the CDR3 DNA reads TGCGCCAGCAGCCAAGCCCCCCCGGGACAGGGCGGAGAGACCCAGTACTTC.

The chain joins TRBV29-1 to TRBJ2-1; 9 nucleotides line up with TRBD1. CDR1 SQVTM and CDR2 ANQGSEA come from the germline V gene. V dropped 7 bases and J dropped 3; count of bases not matched to a gene: 1. The CDR3 runs to 12 residues. The CDR3 DNA is TGCAGCGGGGGACAGGGCTACAATGAGCAGTTCTTC. Translating gives CSGGQGYNEQFF.